These T cell receptor beta chains were read from a single sample in a study of early T cells in non-severe SARS-CoV-2 infection. TCRdb fed the 5' RACE reads into MiXCR, producing one record per CDR3 protein. The sample has 30,000 to 45,000 distinct CDR3 sequences; over 8.5% are singletons. The sample consisted of whole blood. The source is an adult who was a healthcare worker with PCR-confirmed SARS-CoV-2 infection or an uninfected control (not recorded which). Each CDR3 is given with its conserved first and last residue. A D gene is named only where the DNA matches it firmly. The size field is filled for only some rows; it gives once, few, many or a size class.

CDR3 protein	CDR3 DNA	V gene	J gene	clone size	D gene
CASSTSGPYNEQFF	TGCGCCAGCAGCACTAGCGGGCCCTACAATGAGCAGTTCTTC	TRBV10-1	TRBJ2-1	many	TRBD2
CSVEEGLGAKNIQYF	TGCAGCGTTGAAGAGGGTTTAGGAGCCAAAAACATTCAGTACTTC	TRBV29-1	TRBJ2-4	-	-
CASSTGLSSYNSPLHF	TGTGCCAGCTCCACAGGTCTGAGCTCCTATAATTCACCCCTCCACTTT	TRBV6-5	TRBJ1-6	many	-
CSSGTGASTDTQYF	TGCAGCTCAGGGACAGGAGCTAGCACAGATACGCAGTATTTT	TRBV29-1	TRBJ2-3	many	TRBD1
CASSYVSSNYGYTF	TGTGCCAGCAGTTACGTCAGTTCTAACTATGGCTACACCTTC	TRBV6-6	TRBJ1-2	-	-
CASSSTRQGEQFF	TGTGCCAGCAGCTCCACACGACAGGGTGAGCAGTTCTTC	TRBV7-2	TRBJ2-1	many	TRBD1
CSARDMGSDTEAFF	TGCAGTGCCAGAGATATGGGCTCTGACACTGAAGCTTTCTTT	TRBV20-1	TRBJ1-1	few	-
CASSKTGGPYNEQFF	TGTGCCAGCAGCAAGACCGGGGGCCCCTACAATGAGCAGTTCTTC	TRBV6-5	TRBJ2-1	many	-
CASSVDSRPRSYTF	TGTGCCAGCAGCGTAGATTCCAGGCCTAGGAGCTACACCTTC	TRBV9	TRBJ1-2	many	-
CASSLVVNQETQYF	TGCGCCAGCAGCTTAGTTGTCAACCAAGAGACCCAGTACTTC	TRBV5-1	TRBJ2-5	many	-
CASSQALYGYTF	TGTGCCAGCAGCCAGGCCCTCTATGGCTACACCTTC	TRBV14	TRBJ1-2	many	-